This TCR beta chain was retrieved from a study of T cell changes during pregnancy in multiple sclerosis (dated by TCRdb to the late 2010s). At the level of the whole study: The study looked at changes in the T cell repertoire across pregnancy in women with multiple sclerosis.

Library creation used the immunoSEQ multiplex PCR assay. The source is immuneACCESS, and TCRdb retained only in-frame sequences with V and J called. Part of the clones is not carried over; for the studies checked, unresolved V genes explain less than half of this, and the remainder is unexplained. The sample table records 90,000 to 100,000 clones; about 93% of these occur just once. The ten largest clonotypes hold around 4% of the sample. A note on this clone: Its antigen target is currently unknown. No base quality values were provided; no much bigger clone lies one nucleotide off.

Cut back by 6 bases and 0 bases, the V and J ends lie 9 bases apart. The germline V gene yields MGHRA for CDR1 and YSYEKL for CDR2. Inclusive of the bounding cysteine and phenylalanine, the CDR3 is 15 residues long. Only the CDR3 part of the read is kept: 45 bases, read in frame from the first base. Sequences were derived from peripheral blood, sampled in the first trimester of pregnancy. The receptor was isolated from a female donor with multiple sclerosis, enrolled in a pregnancy study. The chain couples TRBV4-1 to TRBJ1-6, with the D gene too uncertain to name. The CDR3 here reads CASRPTVSYNSPLHF. The nucleotide sequence reads as follows: TGCGCCAGCAGACCTACAGTCTCCTATAATTCACCCCTCCACTTT.